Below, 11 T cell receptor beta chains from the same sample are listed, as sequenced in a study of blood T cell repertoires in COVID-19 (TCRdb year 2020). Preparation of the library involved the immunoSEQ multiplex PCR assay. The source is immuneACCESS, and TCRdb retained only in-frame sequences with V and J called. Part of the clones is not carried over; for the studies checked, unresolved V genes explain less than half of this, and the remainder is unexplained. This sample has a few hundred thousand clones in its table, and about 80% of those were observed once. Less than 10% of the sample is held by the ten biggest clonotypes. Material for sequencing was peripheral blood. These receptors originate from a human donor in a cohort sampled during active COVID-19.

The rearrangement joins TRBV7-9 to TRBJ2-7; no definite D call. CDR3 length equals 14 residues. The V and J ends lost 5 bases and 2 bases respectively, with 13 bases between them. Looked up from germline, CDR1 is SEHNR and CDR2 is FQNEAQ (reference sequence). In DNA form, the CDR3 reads TGTGCCAGCAGCCCGATGACTGTTACCTACGAGCAGTACTTC. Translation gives CASSPMTVTYEQYF.

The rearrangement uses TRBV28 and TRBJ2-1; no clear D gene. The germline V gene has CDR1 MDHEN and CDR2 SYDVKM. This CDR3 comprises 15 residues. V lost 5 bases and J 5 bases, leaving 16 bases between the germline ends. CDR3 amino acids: CASSPYEHRDNEQFF. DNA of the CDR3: TGTGCCAGCAGTCCCTACGAACACCGGGACAATGAGCAGTTCTTC.

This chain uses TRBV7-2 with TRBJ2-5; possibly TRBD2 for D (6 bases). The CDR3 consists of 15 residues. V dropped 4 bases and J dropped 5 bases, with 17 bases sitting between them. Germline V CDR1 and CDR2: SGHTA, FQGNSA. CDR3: CASSSGGAKGETQYF. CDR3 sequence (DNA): TGTGCCAGCAGCTCTGGCGGGGCAAAGGGGGAGACCCAGTACTTC.

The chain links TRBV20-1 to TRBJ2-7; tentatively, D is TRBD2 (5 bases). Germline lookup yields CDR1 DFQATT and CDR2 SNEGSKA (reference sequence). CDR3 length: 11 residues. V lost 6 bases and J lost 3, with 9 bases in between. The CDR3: CSAPSSYEQYF. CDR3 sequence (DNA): TGCAGTGCCCCTAGCAGCTACGAGCAGTACTTC.

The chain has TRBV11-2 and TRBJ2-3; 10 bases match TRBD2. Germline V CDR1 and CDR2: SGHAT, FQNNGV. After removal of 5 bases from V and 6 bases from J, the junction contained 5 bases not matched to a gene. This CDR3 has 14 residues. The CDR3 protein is CASSPGTSADTQYF. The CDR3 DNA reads TGTGCCAGCAGCCCCGGGACTAGCGCGGATACGCAGTATTTT.

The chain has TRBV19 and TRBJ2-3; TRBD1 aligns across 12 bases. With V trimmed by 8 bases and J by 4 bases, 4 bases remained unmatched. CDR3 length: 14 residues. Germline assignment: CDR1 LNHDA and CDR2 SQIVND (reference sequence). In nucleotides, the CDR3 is TGTGCCAGTCGGGACAGGGGGCGAGCAGATACGCAGTATTTT. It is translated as CASRDRGRADTQYF.

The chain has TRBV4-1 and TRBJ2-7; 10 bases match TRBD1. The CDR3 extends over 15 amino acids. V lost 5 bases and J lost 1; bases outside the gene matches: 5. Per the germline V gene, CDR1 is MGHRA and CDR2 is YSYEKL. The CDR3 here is CASSGRTGGSYEQYF. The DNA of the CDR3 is TGCGCCAGCAGCGGCCGGACAGGGGGTTCCTACGAGCAGTACTTC.

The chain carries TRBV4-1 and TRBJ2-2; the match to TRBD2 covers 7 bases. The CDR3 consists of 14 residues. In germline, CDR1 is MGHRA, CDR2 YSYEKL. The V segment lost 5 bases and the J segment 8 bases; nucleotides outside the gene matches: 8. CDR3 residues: CASSNGGGPGELFF. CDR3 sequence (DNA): TGCGCCAGCAGCAATGGGGGGGGACCAGGGGAGCTGTTTTTT.

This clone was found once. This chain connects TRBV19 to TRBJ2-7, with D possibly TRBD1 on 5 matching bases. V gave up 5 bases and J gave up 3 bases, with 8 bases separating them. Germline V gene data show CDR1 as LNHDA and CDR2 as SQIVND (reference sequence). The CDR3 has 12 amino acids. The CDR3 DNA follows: TGTGCCAGTAGTCAGGGCCTCTACGAGCAGTACTTC. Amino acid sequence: CASSQGLYEQYF.

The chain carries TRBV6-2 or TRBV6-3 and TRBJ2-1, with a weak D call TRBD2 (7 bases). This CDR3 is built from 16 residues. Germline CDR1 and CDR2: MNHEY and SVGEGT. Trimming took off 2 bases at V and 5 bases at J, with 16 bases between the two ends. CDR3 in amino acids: CASSYPKGGIHNEQFF. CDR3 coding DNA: TGTGCCAGCAGTTACCCCAAGGGGGGGATTCACAATGAGCAGTTCTTC.

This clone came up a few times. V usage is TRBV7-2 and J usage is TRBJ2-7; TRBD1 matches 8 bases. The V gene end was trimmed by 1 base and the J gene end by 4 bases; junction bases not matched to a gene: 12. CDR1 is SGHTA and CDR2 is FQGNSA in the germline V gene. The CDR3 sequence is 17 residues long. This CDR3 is CASSLGAGDRGLYEQYF. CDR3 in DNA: TGTGCCAGCAGCTTAGGGGCTGGTGACAGGGGTTTGTACGAGCAGTACTTC. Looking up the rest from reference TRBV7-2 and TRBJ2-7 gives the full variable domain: GAGVSQSPSNKVTEKGKDVELRCDPISGHTALYWYRQSLGQGLEFLIYFQGNSAPDKSGLPSDRFSAERTGGSVSTLTIQRTQQEDSAVYLCASSLGAGDRGLYEQYFGPGTRLTVT.